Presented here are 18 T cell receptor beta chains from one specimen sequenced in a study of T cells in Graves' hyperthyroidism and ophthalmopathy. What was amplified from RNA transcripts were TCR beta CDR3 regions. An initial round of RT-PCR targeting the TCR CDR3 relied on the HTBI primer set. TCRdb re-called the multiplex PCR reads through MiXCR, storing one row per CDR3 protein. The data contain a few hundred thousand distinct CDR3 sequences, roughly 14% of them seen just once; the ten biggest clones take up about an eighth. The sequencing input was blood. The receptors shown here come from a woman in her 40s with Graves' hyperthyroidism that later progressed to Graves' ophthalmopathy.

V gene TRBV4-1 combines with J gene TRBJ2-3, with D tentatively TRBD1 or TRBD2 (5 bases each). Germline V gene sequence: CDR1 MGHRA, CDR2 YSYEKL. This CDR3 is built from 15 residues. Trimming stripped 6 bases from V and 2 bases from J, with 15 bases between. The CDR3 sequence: CASSRGYGDTDTQYF. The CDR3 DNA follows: TGCGCCAGCAGTAGGGGCTACGGGGACACAGATACGCAGTATTTT.

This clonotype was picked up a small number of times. Written as DNA, the CDR3 is TGCGCCAGCAGCTTTTTGGAGGGGGACAACACCGGGGAGCTGTTTTTT. Residues: CASSFLEGDNTGELFF. J is TRBJ2-2 and V is TRBV5-1; D is possibly TRBD1 or TRBD2 (6 bases each). Trimming removed 2 bases at V and 2 bases at J, with 13 bases between. Germline V gives CDR1 SGHRS, CDR2 YFSETQ. The CDR3 consists of 16 residues.

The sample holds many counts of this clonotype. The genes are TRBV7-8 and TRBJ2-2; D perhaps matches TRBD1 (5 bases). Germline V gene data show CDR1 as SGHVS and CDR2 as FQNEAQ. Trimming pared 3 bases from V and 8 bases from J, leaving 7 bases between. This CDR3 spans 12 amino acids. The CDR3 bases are TGTGCCAGCAGCTTTCGGACAGGGGAGCTGTTTTTT. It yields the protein CASSFRTGELFF. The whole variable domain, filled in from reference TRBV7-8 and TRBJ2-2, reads GAGVSQSPRYKVAKRGQDVALRCDPISGHVSLFWYQQALGQGPEFLTYFQNEAQLDKSGLPSDRFFAERPEGSVSTLKIQRTQQEDSAVYLCASSFRTGELFFGEGSRLTVL.

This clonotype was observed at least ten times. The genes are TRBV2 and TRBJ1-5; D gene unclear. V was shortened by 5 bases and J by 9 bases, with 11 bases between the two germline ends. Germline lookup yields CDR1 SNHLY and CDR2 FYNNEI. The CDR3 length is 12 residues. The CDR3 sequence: CASSTLEGPQHF. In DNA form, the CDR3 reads TGTGCCAGCAGTACGCTGGAGGGGCCCCAGCATTTT.

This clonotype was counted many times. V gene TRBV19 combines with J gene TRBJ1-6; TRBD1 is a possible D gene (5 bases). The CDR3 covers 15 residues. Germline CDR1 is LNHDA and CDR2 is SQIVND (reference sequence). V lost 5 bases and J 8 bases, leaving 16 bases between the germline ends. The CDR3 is CASSRGSGVDSPLHF. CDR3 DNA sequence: TGTGCCAGTAGTCGGGGCTCCGGTGTGGATTCACCCCTCCACTTT. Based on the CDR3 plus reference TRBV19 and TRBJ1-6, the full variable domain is DGGITQSPKYLFRKEGQNVTLSCEQNLNHDAMYWYRQDPGQGLRLIYYSQIVNDFQKGDIAEGYSVSREKKESFPLTVTSAQKNPTAFYLCASSRGSGVDSPLHFGNGTRLTVT.

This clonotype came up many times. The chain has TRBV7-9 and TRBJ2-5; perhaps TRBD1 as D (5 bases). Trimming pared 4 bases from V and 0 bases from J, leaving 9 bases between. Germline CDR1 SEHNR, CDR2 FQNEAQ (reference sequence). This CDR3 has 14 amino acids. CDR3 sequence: CASSSDSYQETQYF. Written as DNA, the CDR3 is TGTGCCAGCAGCTCCGACAGCTACCAAGAGACCCAGTACTTC.

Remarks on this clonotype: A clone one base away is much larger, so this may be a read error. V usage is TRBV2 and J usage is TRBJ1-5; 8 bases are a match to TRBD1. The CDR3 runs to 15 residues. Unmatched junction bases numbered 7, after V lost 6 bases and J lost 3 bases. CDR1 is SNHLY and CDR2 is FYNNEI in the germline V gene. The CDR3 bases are TGTGCCAGCAGCTCCGGACAGGGAGCCAATCAGCCCCAGCATTTT. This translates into CASSSGQGANQPQHF.

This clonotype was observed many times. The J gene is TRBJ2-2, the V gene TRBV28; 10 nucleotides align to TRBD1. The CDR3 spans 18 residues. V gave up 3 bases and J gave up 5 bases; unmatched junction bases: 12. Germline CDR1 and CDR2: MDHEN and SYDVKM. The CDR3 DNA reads TGTGCCAGCAGTTTTTCCTCTGACAGGGGGCAGTGGACCGGGGAGCTGTTTTTT. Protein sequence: CASSFSSDRGQWTGELFF.

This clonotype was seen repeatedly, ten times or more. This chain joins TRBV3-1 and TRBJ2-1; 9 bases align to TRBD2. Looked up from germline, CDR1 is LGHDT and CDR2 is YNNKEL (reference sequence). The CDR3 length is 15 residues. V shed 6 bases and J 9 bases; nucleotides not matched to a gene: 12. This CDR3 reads CASRNSGRGFGEQFF. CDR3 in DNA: TGTGCCAGCAGAAATAGCGGGAGAGGTTTCGGTGAGCAGTTCTTC.

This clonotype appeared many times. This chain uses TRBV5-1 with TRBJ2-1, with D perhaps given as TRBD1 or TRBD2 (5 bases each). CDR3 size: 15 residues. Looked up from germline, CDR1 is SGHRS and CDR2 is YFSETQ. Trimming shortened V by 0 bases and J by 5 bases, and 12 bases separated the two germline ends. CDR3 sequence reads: CASSLGIGGDNEQFF. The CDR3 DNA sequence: TGCGCCAGCAGCTTGGGTATTGGGGGTGACAATGAGCAGTTCTTC.

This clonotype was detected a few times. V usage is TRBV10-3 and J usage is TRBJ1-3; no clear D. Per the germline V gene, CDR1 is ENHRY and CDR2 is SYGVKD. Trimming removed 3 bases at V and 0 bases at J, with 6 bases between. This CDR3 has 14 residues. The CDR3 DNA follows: TGTGCCATCAGTGAACGGTACTCTGGAAACACCATATATTTT. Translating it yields CAISERYSGNTIYF.

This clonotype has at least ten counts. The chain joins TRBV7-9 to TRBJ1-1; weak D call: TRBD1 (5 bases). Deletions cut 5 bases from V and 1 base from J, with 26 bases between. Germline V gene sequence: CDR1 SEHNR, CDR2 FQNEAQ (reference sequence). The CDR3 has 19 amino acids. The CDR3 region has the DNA TGTGCCAGCAGCCGAATTTCCCTTAGGACACCAGAGTCGAACACTGAAGCTTTCTTT. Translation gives CASSRISLRTPESNTEAFF. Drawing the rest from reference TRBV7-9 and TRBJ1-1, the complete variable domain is DTGVSQNPRHKITKRGQNVTFRCDPISEHNRLYWYRQTLGQGPEFLTYFQNEAQLEKSRLLSDRFSAERPKGSFSTLEIQRTEQGDSAMYLCASSRISLRTPESNTEAFFGQGTRLTVV.

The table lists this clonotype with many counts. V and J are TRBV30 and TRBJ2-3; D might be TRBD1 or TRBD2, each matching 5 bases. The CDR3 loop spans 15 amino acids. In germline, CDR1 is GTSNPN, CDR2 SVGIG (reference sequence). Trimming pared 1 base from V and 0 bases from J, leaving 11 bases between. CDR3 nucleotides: TGTGCCTGGAGTGGAGGGACCTCTAGCACAGATACGCAGTATTTT. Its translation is CAWSGGTSSTDTQYF.

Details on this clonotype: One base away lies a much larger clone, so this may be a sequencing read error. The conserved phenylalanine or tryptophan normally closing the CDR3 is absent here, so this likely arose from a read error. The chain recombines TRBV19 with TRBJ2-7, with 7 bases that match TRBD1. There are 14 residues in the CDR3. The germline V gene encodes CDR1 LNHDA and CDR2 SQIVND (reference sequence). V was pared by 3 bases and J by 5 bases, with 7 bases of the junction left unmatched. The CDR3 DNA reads TGTGCCAGTAGTATGGAGCAGGGGGTAGACGAGCAGTACCTC. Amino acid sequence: CASSMEQGVDEQYL.

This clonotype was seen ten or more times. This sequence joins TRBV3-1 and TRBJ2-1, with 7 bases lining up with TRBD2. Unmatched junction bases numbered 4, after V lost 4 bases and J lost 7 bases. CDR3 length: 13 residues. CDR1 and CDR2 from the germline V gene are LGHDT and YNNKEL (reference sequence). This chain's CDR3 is CASSRSSGNEQFF. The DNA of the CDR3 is TGTGCCAGCAGCCGAAGTAGCGGGAATGAGCAGTTCTTC.

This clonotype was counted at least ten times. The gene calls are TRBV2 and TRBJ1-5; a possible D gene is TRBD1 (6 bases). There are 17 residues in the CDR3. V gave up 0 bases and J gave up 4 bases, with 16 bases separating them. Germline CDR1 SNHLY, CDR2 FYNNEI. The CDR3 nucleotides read TGTGCCAGCAGTGAAGCGGGGGCCGGGACACATAATCAGCCCCAGCATTTT. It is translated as CASSEAGAGTHNQPQHF.

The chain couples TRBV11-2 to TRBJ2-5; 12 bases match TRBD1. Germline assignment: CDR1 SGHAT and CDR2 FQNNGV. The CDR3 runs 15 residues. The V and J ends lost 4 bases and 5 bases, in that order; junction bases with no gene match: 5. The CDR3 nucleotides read TGTGCCAGCAGCTCAGGGACAGGGGGCTGGGAGACCCAGTACTTC. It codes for CASSSGTGGWETQYF.

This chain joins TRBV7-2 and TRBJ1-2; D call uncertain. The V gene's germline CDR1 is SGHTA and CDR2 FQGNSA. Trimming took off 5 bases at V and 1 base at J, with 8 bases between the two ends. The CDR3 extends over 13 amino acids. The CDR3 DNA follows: TGTGCCAGCAGCAGCTGGAGTAACTATGGCTACACCTTC. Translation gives CASSSWSNYGYTF.